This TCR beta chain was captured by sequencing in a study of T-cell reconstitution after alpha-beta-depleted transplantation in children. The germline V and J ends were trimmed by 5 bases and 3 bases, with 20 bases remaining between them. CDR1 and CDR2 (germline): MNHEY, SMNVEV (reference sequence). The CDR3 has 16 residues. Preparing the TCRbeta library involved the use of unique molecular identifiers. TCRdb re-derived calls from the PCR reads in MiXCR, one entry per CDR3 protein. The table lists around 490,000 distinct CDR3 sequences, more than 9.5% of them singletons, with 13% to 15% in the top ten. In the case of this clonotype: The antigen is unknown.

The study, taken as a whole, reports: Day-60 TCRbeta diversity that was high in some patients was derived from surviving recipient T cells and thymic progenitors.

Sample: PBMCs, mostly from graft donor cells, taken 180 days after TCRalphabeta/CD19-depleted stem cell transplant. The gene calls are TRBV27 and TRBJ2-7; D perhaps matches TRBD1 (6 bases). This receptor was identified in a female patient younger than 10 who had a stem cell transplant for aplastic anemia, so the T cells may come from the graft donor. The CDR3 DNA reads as TGTGCCAGCAGTCCCTTACACAGGGTTCGGCTCTACGAGCAGTACGTC. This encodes CASSPLHRVRLYEQYV.